This T cell receptor beta chain was documented in a study of human T cells and chemical hapten exposure. TCRdb itself ran the RACE reads through MiXCR, one entry per CDR3 protein. In the table there are over 50,000 distinct CDR3 sequences, 9.5% to 10% of which are singletons. Study results and limitations: TCRs at high frequency, those above 1 in 1000, did not change with DPC sensitization.

Time point meaning: pre-sensitization, week 0. Treatment defined: therapeutic diphenylcyclopropenone sensitization with weekly scalp DPC. Before extraction, the whole blood was not fractionated, and total RNA was taken from it. This clonotype was detected only a few times. The antigen is unknown. Mismatch with germline at one junction end may stem from a read error. This receptor was obtained from a woman in her twenties or thirties with alopecia areata. Some clones in this sample may be carry-over from other donors' samples. Sample: whole blood, taken in connection with sensitization to the hapten diphenylcyclopropenone (DPC).

Here the CDR3 DNA reads TGCAGCGTGGACAGGGAAGTTAACTATGGCTACAACTTC. Its translation: CSVDREVNYGYNF. The V and J genes are TRBV29-1 and TRBJ1-2; 8 bases agree with TRBD1. The CDR3 length is 13 residues. The V gene's germline CDR1 is SQVTM and CDR2 ANQGSEA.